This paragraph covers one T cell receptor (beta chain) sequence. Its antigen is not known. The study separated CD4+ cells into CD45RA+ naive and CD45RA-negative memory subsets. The data were obtained in a study of shared clonotypes between healthy human individuals. Regarding the study as a whole: Genetic and exposure-history diversity was limited by the few donors.

Measured with immunoSEQ multiplex PCR; TCRdb has only the in-frame clones, and not every one. The profile covers approximately 2.5 million clones, with over 85% appearing a single time and around 0.4% taken by the ten largest. Germline V gene sequence: CDR1 SEHNR, CDR2 FQNEAQ (reference sequence). Trimming cost V 3 bases and J 4 bases, with 10 bases left between them. The CDR3 contains 14 residues. This TCR was sampled from a man between 18 and 35 years old in good health. Some clones in this sample may be carry-over from other donors' samples. Sequenced sample: naive CD4+ T cells from PBMCs. As to subset: CD45RA+ positively selected. The rearrangement links TRBV7-9 to TRBJ1-5; unclear D gene. The CDR3 sequence: CASSFGLANQPQHF. The CDR3 nucleotides are TGTGCCAGCAGCTTCGGTCTGGCTAATCAGCCCCAGCATTTT.